The rows below give T cell receptor beta chains drawn from one sample of a study of CD8 T cells in Susac syndrome. TCRdb processed the immunoSEQ multiplex PCR reads anew with MiXCR; each CDR3 protein has one entry. This table holds 90,000 or so distinct CDR3 sequences, 85% to 95% found once. Sequenced input: CD8+ T cells from PBMCs. These receptors were collected from a human donor in good health. Both conserved end residues are part of each CDR3. Fields, in order: CDR3 length, D gene, V gene, J gene, clone size, CDR3 DNA, CDR3 protein. A D gene is named only where the DNA matches it firmly. Rows give clone size only sometimes, using once, few, many, or a class for an expanded clone.

>14|NA|TRBV15|TRBJ2-7|NA
TGTGCCACCAGCGAATTTAGCAGGGAGAGCGAGCAGTACTTC
CATSEFSRESEQYF
>17|TRBD2|TRBV7-6|TRBJ2-3|NA
TGTGCCAGCAGCTTAGGGACTAGCGGGGGGGCTCGTGATACGCAGTATTTT
CASSLGTSGGARDTQYF
>12|NA|TRBV23-1|TRBJ1-5|NA
TGCGCCAGCAGTCAATCGGGTGAGCCCCAGCATTTT
CASSQSGEPQHF
>13|NA|TRBV19|TRBJ1-1|NA
TGTGCCAGCCATGCCGGAGGGAATCTTGAAGCTTTCTTT
CASHAGGNLEAFF
>14|TRBD1|TRBV6-5|TRBJ2-7|NA
TGTGCCAGCAGTCCCGGGACAGGGGTTTACGAGCAGTACTTC
CASSPGTGVYEQYF
>15|NA|TRBV7-9|TRBJ2-1|NA
TGTGCCAGCCGGCTGGGGGACCCCTCCTACAATGAGCAGTTCTTC
CASRLGDPSYNEQFF
>13|NA|TRBV2|TRBJ1-2|NA
TGTGCCAGCAGTGATCCGGCGGGCTATGGCTACACCTTC
CASSDPAGYGYTF
>14|TRBD2|TRBV15|TRBJ2-3|NA
TGTGCCACCAGCGGAGCGGGGGCCACAGATACGCAGTATTTT
CATSGAGATDTQYF
>13|NA|TRBV5-4|TRBJ2-1|NA
TGTGCCAGCAGCTTCGGCGGGGTCGGTGAGCAGTTCTTC
CASSFGGVGEQFF
>11|NA|TRBV6-1|TRBJ1-1|NA
TGTGCCAGCAGTGAAGTAGGAGCGGCTTTCTTT
CASSEVGAAFF
>14|TRBD1|TRBV7-6|TRBJ2-2|NA
TGTGCCAGCAGCTCTACAGGGGCCACCGGGGAGCTGTTTTTT
CASSSTGATGELFF
>15|TRBD1|TRBV29-1|TRBJ2-1|NA
TGCAGCGTTGAAGGGAGACGGGACAGGAACAATGAGCAGTTCTTC
CSVEGRRDRNNEQFF
>15|TRBD1|TRBV2|TRBJ2-4|NA
TGTGCCAGCAGGGCCGGGACAGGGATTTTAAACATTCAGTACTTC
CASRAGTGILNIQYF
>11|NA|TRBV29-1|TRBJ1-1|NA
TGCAGCGCCTCAGTTAACACTGAAGCTTTCTTT
CSASVNTEAFF
>11|NA|TRBV29-1|TRBJ1-2|NA
TGCAGCGTTGGGGGGCTAGATGGCTACACCTTC
CSVGGLDGYTF
>14|NA|TRBV5-1|TRBJ1-2|NA
TGCGCCAGCAGCCCACGGACAGATCGTTATGGCTACACCTTC
CASSPRTDRYGYTF
>15|TRBD1|TRBV4-1|TRBJ1-6|NA
TGCGCCAGCAACACGGACAGGAACGGTGGTTCACCCCTCCACTTT
CASNTDRNGGSPLHF
>13|NA|TRBV5-4|TRBJ2-3|NA
TGTGCCAGCAGCTTTGGAGGTGCAGATACGCAGTATTTT
CASSFGGADTQYF
>13|TRBD1|TRBV7-3|TRBJ1-6|NA
TGTGCCAGCAGCCGCGACAGGGACTCACCCCTCCACTTT
CASSRDRDSPLHF
>17|NA|TRBV5-1|TRBJ1-5|NA
TGCGCCAGCAGCTTGGCCCCTCGGGCAGTTAGCAATCAGCCCCAGCATTTT
CASSLAPRAVSNQPQHF
>16|NA|TRBV27|TRBJ2-1|NA
TGTGCCAGCGCCCCTCTCCCGAAGAGCTCCTACAATGAGCAGTTCTTC
CASAPLPKSSYNEQFF
>15|NA|TRBV15|TRBJ1-2|NA
TGTGCCACCAGCAGAGGGGTGGGACATTTCTATGGCTACACCTTC
CATSRGVGHFYGYTF
>12|NA|TRBV7-9|TRBJ2-3|NA
TGTGCCAGCGGGAGCCGCACAGATACGCAGTATTTT
CASGSRTDTQYF
>14|NA|TRBV2|TRBJ1-2|NA
TGTGCCAGCAGAGAACGAGGGACACCCTATGGCTACACCTTC
CASRERGTPYGYTF
>17|NA|TRBV23-1|TRBJ1-4|NA
TGCGCCAGCAGTCAATCAGAGGGGCAGAGGAGGGATGAAAAACTGTTTTTT
CASSQSEGQRRDEKLFF
>16|NA|TRBV4-2|TRBJ2-5|NA
TGTGCCAGCAGCCAAGATGAACCAGCGGTGGGAGAGACCCAGTACTTC
CASSQDEPAVGETQYF
>13|NA|TRBV20-1|TRBJ2-7|NA
TGCAGTGCTCGCCCCCGGTCCACCTACGAGCAGTACTTC
CSARPRSTYEQYF
>14|NA|TRBV5-4|TRBJ2-7|NA
TGTGCCAGCAGCTCTGACATAGCCTTCTACGAGCAGTACTTC
CASSSDIAFYEQYF
>11|NA|TRBV13|TRBJ2-3|NA
TGTGCCAGCAGATTCACAGATACGCAGTATTTT
CASRFTDTQYF
>11|NA|TRBV7-2|TRBJ2-7|NA
TGTGCCAGCACCCAGGACTACGAGCAGTACTTC
CASTQDYEQYF
>14|TRBD1|TRBV28|TRBJ2-5|few
TGTGCCAGCAGTTTCCTGGGACAGCAAGAGACCCAGTACTTC
CASSFLGQQETQYF
>14|NA|TRBV7-9|TRBJ2-7|NA
TGTGCCAGCAGCGTAGGGGGTACCTCCTACGAGCAGTACTTC
CASSVGGTSYEQYF
>15|TRBD2|TRBV7-9|TRBJ2-2|NA
TGTGCCAGCAGCTTCCCTAGCGGCCCCACCGGGGAGCTGTTTTTT
CASSFPSGPTGELFF
>14|NA|TRBV2|TRBJ1-6|NA
TGTGCCAGCAGGACCCAGGGAAGTAATTCACCCCTCCACTTT
CASRTQGSNSPLHF
>14|NA|TRBV3-1|TRBJ1-2|NA
TGTGCCAGCAGCCCCTCCAGGGGTAACTATGGCTACACCTTC
CASSPSRGNYGYTF
>10|NA|TRBV29-1|TRBJ2-5|NA
TGCAGCGTGTCCTCAGAGACCCAGTACTTC
CSVSSETQYF
>15|NA|TRBV5-4|TRBJ1-1|NA
TGTGCCAGCAGCTTGGGGGGACCGATAAACACTGAAGCTTTCTTT
CASSLGGPINTEAFF
>16|NA|TRBV7-8|TRBJ2-1|NA
TGTGCCAGCAGCACCCCTAGGAATTCGGACTACAATGAGCAGTTCTTC
CASSTPRNSDYNEQFF
>14|TRBD1|TRBV2|TRBJ1-6|NA
TGTGCCAGCACCCGGACAGGGGGCTTATCACCCCTCCACTTT
CASTRTGGLSPLHF
>14|NA|TRBV5-6|TRBJ1-1|once
TGTGCCAGCAGCTTCCCGACAGGACACACTGAAGCTTTCTTT
CASSFPTGHTEAFF
>14|TRBD2|TRBV7-8|TRBJ2-3|NA
TGTGCCAGCAGCTTAGCTAGCGGGGGAGATACGCAGTATTTT
CASSLASGGDTQYF
>11|NA|TRBV3-1|TRBJ1-1|NA
TGTGCCAGCAGCACCCCAGGAGGAGCTTTCTTT
CASSTPGGAFF
>15|NA|TRBV3-1|TRBJ2-7|NA
TGTGCCAGCAGCCAAGAGGGCCAGGCCTCCTACGAGCAGTACTTC
CASSQEGQASYEQYF
>15|NA|TRBV5-8|TRBJ2-2|NA
TGTGCCAGCAGCTTTCGACAGGTCCAAGGCGGGGAGCTGTTTTTT
CASSFRQVQGGELFF
>14|TRBD1|TRBV5-1|TRBJ2-3|NA
TGCGCCAGCAGCTTGAGGGGGCAAACAGATACGCAGTATTTT
CASSLRGQTDTQYF
>14|NA|TRBV7-9|TRBJ1-2|NA
TGTGCCAGCTTCGACGGCAATACTGTCTATGGCTACACCTTC
CASFDGNTVYGYTF
>14|NA|TRBV13|TRBJ1-1|NA
TGTGCCAGCAGCCCGGGACCGATGAACACTGAAGCTTTCTTT
CASSPGPMNTEAFF
>16|TRBD2|TRBV9|TRBJ2-7|NA
TGTGCCAGCAGCCCCAATTTTAGCGGGGATTTATGGGAGCAGTACTTC
CASSPNFSGDLWEQYF
>15|NA|TRBV11-2|TRBJ1-2|NA
TGTGCCAGCAGCTTAGACAACAGGGAGGACTATGGCTACACCTTC
CASSLDNREDYGYTF